This passage covers 11 T cell receptor beta chains from one sample sequenced in a study of post-analysis software for immune sequencing data. Study-wide findings and caveats: A handful of TRBV segments, including TRBV5-6, TRBV5-1 and TRBV20-1, were more frequent in patients than controls.

Libraries were made from TCR beta cDNA, and they carried unique molecular identifiers. Each CDR3 protein gets one entry after TCRdb re-called the PCR reads with MiXCR. The table shows hundreds of thousands of distinct CDR3 sequences, with about 27% occurring only once. Which antigens these TCRs recognize remains unknown. The sample was blood. The receptors originated from a girl aged 10-17 years with multiple sclerosis.

The rearrangement links TRBV14 to TRBJ2-3; 10 nucleotides match TRBD2. V lost 4 bases, J lost 3 bases, and 10 bases stayed unmatched. The length of the CDR3 is 17 residues. Germline V gives CDR1 SGHDN, CDR2 FVKESK. In DNA form, the CDR3 reads TGTGCCAGCAGCCTAGACGTTAGCGGGGGGTCAACAGATACGCAGTATTTT. Its protein product is CASSLDVSGGSTDTQYF.

Here the CDR3 DNA reads TGCGCCAGCAGCCAAAACAGCCAAGAGACCCAGTACTTC. Translating gives CASSQNSQETQYF. The chain couples TRBV4-1 to TRBJ2-5, with no clear D. Germline CDR1 is MGHRA and CDR2 is YSYEKL. CDR3 length: 13 residues. Deletions cut 2 bases from V and 1 base from J, with 5 bases between.

This clonotype was seen a few times. The genes are TRBV20-1 and TRBJ2-3, with 14 bases identical to TRBD2. Looked up from germline, CDR1 is DFQATT and CDR2 is SNEGSKA (reference sequence). The V segment lost 2 bases and the J segment 3 bases; nucleotides outside the gene matches: 7. This CDR3 has 17 residues. The CDR3 spells CSARRTSGRPGTDTQYF. CDR3 DNA sequence: TGCAGTGCTAGAAGGACTAGCGGGAGGCCAGGGACAGATACGCAGTATTTT.

This clonotype occurred a few times. The rearrangement links TRBV20-1 to TRBJ2-7; no firm D call. Germline CDR1 reads DFQATT; CDR2 reads SNEGSKA (reference sequence). The CDR3 is 13 amino acids. V was pared by 5 bases and J by 0 bases, with 11 bases between. CDR3 nucleotides: TGCAGTGCTGGAAGGACGGACTCCTACGAGCAGTACTTC. It yields the protein CSAGRTDSYEQYF.

This clonotype was detected a few times. The V call is TRBV11-2, the J call TRBJ2-7; D is undetermined. The V gene's germline CDR1 is SGHAT and CDR2 FQNNGV. This CDR3 comprises 15 residues. The V end lost 5 bases, the J end lost 3 bases, and 17 bases lay between the germline ends. CDR3 DNA sequence: TGTGCCAGCAGCCCCTTACATGGACGGTACTACGAGCAGTACTTC. Its translation is CASSPLHGRYYEQYF. The complete variable domain, with remaining parts taken from reference TRBV11-2 and TRBJ2-7, reads EAGVAQSPRYKIIEKRQSVAFWCNPISGHATLYWYQQILGQGPKLLIQFQNNGVVDDSQLPKDRFSAERLKGVDSTLKIQPAKLEDSAVYLCASSPLHGRYYEQYFGPGTRLTVT.

The rearrangement uses TRBV7-2 and TRBJ2-1, with no clear D. Trimming took off 5 bases at V and 3 bases at J, with 17 bases between the two ends. Germline V lookup: CDR1 SGHTA, CDR2 FQGNSA. This CDR3 has 16 amino acids. CDR3 region: CASSAHPPSGYNEQFF. CDR3 sequence (DNA): TGTGCCAGCAGCGCTCATCCGCCATCGGGCTACAATGAGCAGTTCTTC. Drawing the rest from reference TRBV7-2 and TRBJ2-1, the complete variable domain is GAGVSQSPSNKVTEKGKDVELRCDPISGHTALYWYRQSLGQGLEFLIYFQGNSAPDKSGLPSDRFSAERTGGSVSTLTIQRTQQEDSAVYLCASSAHPPSGYNEQFFGPGTRLTVL.

The J gene is TRBJ2-7, the V gene TRBV6-5; D remains ambiguous. Germline loops: CDR1 MNHEY, CDR2 SVGAGI. The length of the CDR3 is 13 residues. V lost 4 bases to trimming and J lost 3 bases, with 10 bases between them. The CDR3 bases are TGTGCCAGCAGTTTCCGCGGACGCTACGAGCAGTACTTC. Encoded protein: CASSFRGRYEQYF.

This clonotype was seen repeatedly, ten times or more. The chain uses TRBV4-3 and TRBJ2-7, with D unclear. Trimming removed 1 base at V and 3 bases at J, with 19 bases between. From germline, CDR1 is LGHNA and CDR2 YSLEER. The CDR3 covers 17 residues. CDR3 bases: TGCGCCAGCAGCCAAGGGCTAAAGGCAGGAGAAGGCTACGAGCAGTACTTC. Protein sequence: CASSQGLKAGEGYEQYF.

A remark on this clonotype: A junction boundary mismatches the germline segment, possibly from a read error. The rearrangement links TRBV5-1 to TRBJ2-3; D might be TRBD1 or TRBD2, each matching 7 bases. The CDR3 has 16 residues. Germline values: CDR1 SGHRS, CDR2 YFSETQ. The CDR3 DNA sequence: TGCGCCAGCAGCACGGGACCACGGCGGGGGACAGATACGCGGTATTTT. It is translated as CASSTGPRRGTDTRYF.

This clonotype was picked up a small number of times. This chain joins TRBV7-2 and TRBJ2-4; possibly TRBD1 or TRBD2 for D (5 bases each). The CDR3 has 14 residues. CDR1 is SGHTA, CDR2 FQGNSA, per germline. V was shortened by 7 bases and J by 4 bases, with 14 bases between the two germline ends. The CDR3 sequence: CASNGALRKNIQYF. The CDR3 nucleotides read TGTGCCAGCAACGGGGCGCTGAGGAAAAACATTCAGTACTTC.

The chain uses TRBV6-6 and TRBJ1-5; TRBD1 is a possible D gene (6 bases). Between the trimmed V and J ends, which lost 7 bases and 4 bases, there was a span of 17 bases. CDR3 length: 15 amino acids. Germline values: CDR1 MNHNY, CDR2 SVGAGI (reference sequence). The CDR3 nucleotides are TGTGCCAGCAAAACATGGACAGTCCAAAATCAGCCCCAGCATTTT. Its protein is CASKTWTVQNQPQHF.